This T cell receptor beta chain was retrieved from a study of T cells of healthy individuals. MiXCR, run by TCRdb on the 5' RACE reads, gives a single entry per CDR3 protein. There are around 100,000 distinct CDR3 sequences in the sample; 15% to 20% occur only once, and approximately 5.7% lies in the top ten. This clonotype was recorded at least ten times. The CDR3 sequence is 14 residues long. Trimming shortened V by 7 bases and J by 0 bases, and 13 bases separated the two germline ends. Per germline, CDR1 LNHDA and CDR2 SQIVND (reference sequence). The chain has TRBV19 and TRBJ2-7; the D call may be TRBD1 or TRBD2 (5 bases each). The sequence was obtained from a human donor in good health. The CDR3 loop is CASTPGPSSYEQYF. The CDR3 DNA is TGTGCCAGTACCCCGGGGCCAAGCTCCTACGAGCAGTACTTC.